The 15 T cell receptor beta chains in this list originate from one sample, sequenced in a study of shared clonotypes between healthy human individuals. Assay used: immunoSEQ multiplex PCR; TCRdb lists only in-frame clones, some missing. Here the sample spans hundreds of thousands of clones, about two thirds being singletons. What was sequenced was memory CD4+ T cells sorted from blood. Sample subset: CD45RA-negative fraction. These receptors came from a woman aged 25 to 45 in good health.

On this clone: A far larger clone is one base from this, pointing to a likely read error. The rearrangement joins TRBV5-4 to TRBJ2-2, with 7 positions matching TRBD2. Germline CDR1 reads SGHNT; CDR2 reads YYREEE (reference sequence). The CDR3 totals 14 residues. The CDR3 region is CASSRERGTRELFF. As DNA, the CDR3 is TGTGCCAGCAGCCGGGAGCGGGGCACCAGGGAGCTGTTTTTT.

The chain employs TRBV23-1 and TRBJ1-3; the match to TRBD1 covers 9 bases. TRBV23-1 belongs to the ORF category, with a function that is uncertain. V lost 6 bases and J lost 1; bases outside the gene matches: 13. The CDR3 is made up of 18 amino acids. CDR3 DNA sequence: TGCGCCAGCAGCCCGAAGACAGGGGGTCGTCGATCTGGAAACACCATATATTTT. Translating it yields CASSPKTGGRRSGNTIYF.

The genes are TRBV6-5 and TRBJ1-5; D remains ambiguous. Germline CDR1 is MNHEY and CDR2 is SVGAGI. The CDR3 sequence is 13 residues long. Trimming removed 6 bases from V and 5 bases from J, with 11 bases in between. The CDR3 region has the DNA TGTGCCAGCAGACCGGGGATCCATCAGCCCCAGCATTTT. Its protein is CASRPGIHQPQHF.

The chain has TRBV27 and TRBJ2-2, with 9 bases fitting TRBD2. J lost 7 bases, V lost 3 bases, and 9 bases had no gene match. The CDR3 extends over 16 amino acids. Germline CDR1 is MNHEY and CDR2 is SMNVEV (reference sequence). The CDR3 nucleotides read TGTGCCAGCAGTTTTACTAGCGGGTTGGTCAACGGGGAGCTGTTTTTT. This sequence encodes CASSFTSGLVNGELFF.

The V gene is TRBV7-2, the J gene TRBJ2-1, with a possible D match to TRBD2 (6 bases). V lost 5 bases to trimming and J lost 0 bases, with 14 bases between them. Germline CDR1 reads SGHTA; CDR2 reads FQGNSA. The CDR3 loop spans 16 amino acids. Written as DNA, the CDR3 is TGTGCCAGCAGCCCCACTAGCCCACGCTCCTACAATGAGCAGTTCTTC. This codes for CASSPTSPRSYNEQFF.

The V and J genes are TRBV28 and TRBJ1-2; D possibly corresponds to TRBD1 (6 bases). The CDR3 is 14 amino acids. V was pared by 4 bases and J by 5 bases, with 14 bases between. Germline-derived CDR1 and CDR2 are MDHEN and SYDVKM. The CDR3 region is CASSWRQASYGYTF. CDR3 DNA sequence: TGTGCCAGCAGTTGGCGACAGGCCTCTTATGGCTACACCTTC.

The CDR3 DNA reads TGTGCCAGCAGTTTGTTTAGCGGGAGGGCCAATGAGCAGTTCTTC. Translating gives CASSLFSGRANEQFF. This chain joins TRBV28 and TRBJ2-1, with TRBD2 matching 11 bases. The J segment lost 6 bases and the V segment lost 3 bases, leaving 4 bases of the junction unmatched. The length of the CDR3 is 15 residues. Germline lookup yields CDR1 MDHEN and CDR2 SYDVKM.

The chain carries TRBV19 and TRBJ1-5; no firm D call. Germline values: CDR1 LNHDA, CDR2 SQIVND (reference sequence). This CDR3 spans 11 amino acids. The V gene lost 9 bases and the J gene lost 11 bases, with 14 bases spanning the gap. The CDR3 coding sequence is TGTGCCAGCCGAGGGCCGGCGGCCCAGCATTTT. This translates into CASRGPAAQHF.

The DNA for the CDR3 is TGTGCCAGCAGTAAGACTAGCGGGCCCAAAGAGACCCAGTACTTC. Its protein is CASSKTSGPKETQYF. The rearrangement joins TRBV27 to TRBJ2-5, with 10 bases aligning to TRBD2. Losses at the gene ends were 5 bases for V and 3 bases for J; bases not matched to a gene: 6. Germline V gives CDR1 MNHEY, CDR2 SMNVEV (reference sequence). The CDR3 is made up of 15 amino acids.

V usage is TRBV27 and J usage is TRBJ2-7; weak D call: TRBD2 (6 bases). CDR3 length: 14 amino acids. Germline loops: CDR1 MNHEY, CDR2 SMNVEV (reference sequence). The V end lost 6 bases, the J end lost 7 bases, and 19 bases lay between the germline ends. For the CDR3, the DNA is TGTGCCAGCAGCTCTGATCGGGGGTTTGGGGAGCAGTACTTC. Its translation is CASSSDRGFGEQYF.

The chain links TRBV5-1 to TRBJ2-6; no clear D gene. The CDR3 sequence is 14 residues long. The V and J ends lost 2 bases and 4 bases respectively, with 7 bases between them. Germline CDR1 and CDR2: SGHRS and YFSETQ. CDR3 sequence (DNA): TGCGCCAGCAGCTTTGAGACAGGGGCCAACGTCCTGACTTTC. It encodes CASSFETGANVLTF. The variable domain in full, with the rest retrieved from reference TRBV5-1 and TRBJ2-6, is KAGVTQTPRYLIKTRGQQVTLSCSPISGHRSVSWYQQTPGQGLQFLFEYFSETQRNKGNFPGRFSGRQFSNSRSEMNVSTLELGDSALYLCASSFETGANVLTFGAGSRLTVL.

This chain connects TRBV14 to TRBJ2-5; 8 bases align to TRBD2. V lost 2 bases to trimming and J lost 7 bases; unmatched junction nucleotides: 6. The CDR3 is 14 amino acids. CDR1 and CDR2 (germline): SGHDN, FVKESK. CDR3 protein: CASSQMRGVVTQYF. DNA for the CDR3: TGTGCCAGCAGCCAAATGCGGGGGGTTGTGACCCAGTACTTC.

This rearrangement joins TRBV11-1 to TRBJ2-7; D possibly corresponds to TRBD1 (6 bases). V was cut by 1 base and J by 3 bases, with 16 bases left in between. This CDR3 contains 16 residues. Germline assignment: CDR1 SGHAT and CDR2 FQDESV (reference sequence). CDR3 in amino acids: CASSLGWDNLLYEQYF. CDR3 in DNA: TGTGCCAGCAGCTTAGGATGGGACAATCTCCTCTACGAGCAGTACTTC.

The CDR3 region is CASSFLAGGGNEQFF. The CDR3 nucleotides are TGTGCCAGCAGTTTCTTAGCGGGAGGAGGCAATGAGCAGTTCTTC. The J gene is TRBJ2-1, the V gene TRBV2; 10 bases line up with TRBD2. The CDR3 length is 15 residues. Per germline, CDR1 SNHLY and CDR2 FYNNEI. V trimming: 5 bases; J trimming: 6 bases; junction bases outside the gene matches: 7.

The chain recombines TRBV2 with TRBJ1-1; D is unresolved. This CDR3 is built from 14 residues. The V gene lost 7 bases and the J gene lost 4 bases, with 16 bases spanning the gap. Germline CDR1 and CDR2: SNHLY and FYNNEI. The CDR3 nucleotides read TGTGCCAGCAAATCTCCTCTTACGGGCACTGAAGCTTTCTTT. Translating it yields CASKSPLTGTEAFF.